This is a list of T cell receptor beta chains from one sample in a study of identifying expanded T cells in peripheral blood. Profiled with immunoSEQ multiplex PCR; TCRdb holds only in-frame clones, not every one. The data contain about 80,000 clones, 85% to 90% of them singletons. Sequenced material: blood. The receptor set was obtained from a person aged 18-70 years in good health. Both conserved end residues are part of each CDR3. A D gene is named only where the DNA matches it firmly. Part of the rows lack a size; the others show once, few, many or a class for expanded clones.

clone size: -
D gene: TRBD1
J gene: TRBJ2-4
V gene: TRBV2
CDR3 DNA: TGTGCCAGCAGGACAGGGGGTTCCAAAAACATTCAGTACTTC
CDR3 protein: CASRTGGSKNIQYF

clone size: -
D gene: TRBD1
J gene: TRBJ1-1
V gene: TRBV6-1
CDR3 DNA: TGTGCCAGCAGAAGGACAGGGCCAAACACTGAAGCTTTCTTT
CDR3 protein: CASRRTGPNTEAFF

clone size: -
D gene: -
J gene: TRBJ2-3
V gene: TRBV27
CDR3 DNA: TGTGCCAGCAGTTTAAAGGCTGGCACAGATACGCAGTATTTT
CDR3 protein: CASSLKAGTDTQYF

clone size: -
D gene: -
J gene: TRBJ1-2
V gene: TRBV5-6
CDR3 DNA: TGTGCCAGCAGCTTGATCGGGGGTAATTATGGCTACACCTTC
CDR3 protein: CASSLIGGNYGYTF

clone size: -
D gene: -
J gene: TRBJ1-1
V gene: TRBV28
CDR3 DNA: TGTGCCAGTAACCGACAGACGAACACTGAAGCTTTCTTT
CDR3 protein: CASNRQTNTEAFF

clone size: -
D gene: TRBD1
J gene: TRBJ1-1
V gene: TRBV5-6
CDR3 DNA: TGTGCCAGCTTGGAGACAGGGGCCCTGAACACTGAAGCTTTCTTT
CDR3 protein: CASLETGALNTEAFF

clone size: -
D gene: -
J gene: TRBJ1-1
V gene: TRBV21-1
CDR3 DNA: TGTGCCAGCAGCAAACGGTGGGGGAAAGTAGCTTTCTTT
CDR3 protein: CASSKRWGKVAFF

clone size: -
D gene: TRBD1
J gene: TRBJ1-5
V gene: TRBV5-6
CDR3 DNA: TGTGCCAGCAGCTACGGGACAGGGGGCAATCAGCCCCAGCATTTT
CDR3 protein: CASSYGTGGNQPQHF

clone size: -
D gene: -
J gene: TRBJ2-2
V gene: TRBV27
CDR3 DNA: TGTGCCAGCAGTCCGCTGAACACCGGGGAGCTGTTTTTT
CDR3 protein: CASSPLNTGELFF

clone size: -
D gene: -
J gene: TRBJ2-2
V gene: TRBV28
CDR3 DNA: TGTGCCAGCACCCTGGGAGGGGGGACTAACACCGGGGAGCTGTTTTTT
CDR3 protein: CASTLGGGTNTGELFF

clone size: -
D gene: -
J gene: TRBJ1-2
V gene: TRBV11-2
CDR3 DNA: TGTGCCAGCAGCTTTATCCAGGGGGGCTACACCTTC
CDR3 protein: CASSFIQGGYTF

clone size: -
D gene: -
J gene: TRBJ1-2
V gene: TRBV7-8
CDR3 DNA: TGTGCCAGCAGCCCTACCGAGGGGCATGGCTACACCTTC
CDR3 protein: CASSPTEGHGYTF

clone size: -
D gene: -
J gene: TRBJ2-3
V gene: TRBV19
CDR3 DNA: TGTGCCAGTAGATCGGGGACTGTCCTAGATACGCAGTATTTT
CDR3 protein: CASRSGTVLDTQYF

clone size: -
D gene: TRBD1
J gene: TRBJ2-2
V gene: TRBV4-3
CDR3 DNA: TGCGCCAGCAGCCAAGAAAATGGTGGGACAGGGGGCCCCGGGGAGCTGTTTTTT
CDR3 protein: CASSQENGGTGGPGELFF

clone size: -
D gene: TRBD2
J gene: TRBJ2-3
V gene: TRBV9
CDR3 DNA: TGTGCCAGCAGCGTAGGGTCGGGAACTAGCGGGCCAACAGATACGCAGTATTTT
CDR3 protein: CASSVGSGTSGPTDTQYF

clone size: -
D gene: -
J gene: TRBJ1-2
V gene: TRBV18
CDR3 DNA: TGTGCCAGCTCACCACGCGGGATGGAGGGCTACACCTTC
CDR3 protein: CASSPRGMEGYTF

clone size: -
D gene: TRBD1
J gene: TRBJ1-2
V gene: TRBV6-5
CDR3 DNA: TGTGCCAGCAGGAGGGACCCCGGGACAGGTTATGGCTACACCTTC
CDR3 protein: CASRRDPGTGYGYTF

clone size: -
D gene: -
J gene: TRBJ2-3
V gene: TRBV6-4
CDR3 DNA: TGTGCCAGCAGCCCCGATGGGCCCCCGAGCGATACGCAGTATTTT
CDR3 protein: CASSPDGPPSDTQYF

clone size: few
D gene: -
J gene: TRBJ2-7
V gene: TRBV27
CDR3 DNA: TGTGCCAGCAGGCAGGGCTACGAGCAGTACTTC
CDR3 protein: CASRQGYEQYF

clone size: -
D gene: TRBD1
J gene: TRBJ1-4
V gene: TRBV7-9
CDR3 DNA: TGTGCCAGCAATGCACAGGGGGCGCAGGAGGGGCTGTTTTTT
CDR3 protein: CASNAQGAQEGLFF

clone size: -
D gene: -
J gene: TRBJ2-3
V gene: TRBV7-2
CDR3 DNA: TGTGCCAGCACCCAGTCTTACGCCACAGATACGCAGTATTTT
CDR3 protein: CASTQSYATDTQYF

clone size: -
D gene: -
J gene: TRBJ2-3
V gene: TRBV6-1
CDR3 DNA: TGTGCCAGCAGTGAAATCGGGCGGGGGCCGCACTTTCATACGCAGTATTTT
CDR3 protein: CASSEIGRGPHFHTQYF

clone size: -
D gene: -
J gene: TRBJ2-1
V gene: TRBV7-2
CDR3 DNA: TGTGCCAGCAGCCCTCGGTCCTACAATGAGCAGTTCTTC
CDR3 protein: CASSPRSYNEQFF

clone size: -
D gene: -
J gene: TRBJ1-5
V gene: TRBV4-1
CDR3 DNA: TGCGCCAGCAGCCCGAGTGGGGGGGACAATCAGCCCCAGCATTTT
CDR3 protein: CASSPSGGDNQPQHF

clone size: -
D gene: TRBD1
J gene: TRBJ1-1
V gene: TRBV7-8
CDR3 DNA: TGTGCCAGCAGCAGCGGACAGGGCCTCTTTAGGAACACTGAAGCTTTCTTT
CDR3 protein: CASSSGQGLFRNTEAFF